A selection of T cell receptor beta chains follows, all from one sample in a study of identical twins. TCRdb re-derived calls from the 5' RACE reads in MiXCR, one entry per CDR3 protein. Among 500,000 to 550,000 distinct CDR3 sequences listed, 20% to 25% were seen once. These data also featured in a second study, about yellow fever vaccine responses in identical twins.

The material sequenced was CD4+ T cells sorted from blood. The source of these receptors is a woman under 30 in good health. CDR3s include the opening cysteine and the closing phenylalanine or tryptophan. The order of the fields is D gene, J gene, clone size, V gene, CDR3 protein, CDR3 DNA. The D gene is left open where the match is weak. Clone sizes are given selectively: once, few, many, or a class where the clone is expanded.

TRBD2,TRBJ2-2,few,TRBV6-7,CASSYEGLAGGPGTGELFF,TGTGCCAGCAGTTACGAGGGACTAGCGGGAGGGCCGGGCACCGGGGAGCTGTTTTTT
.,TRBJ2-2,few,TRBV7-8,CASSSGAWGNTGELFF,TGTGCCAGCAGCTCAGGGGCCTGGGGCAACACCGGGGAGCTGTTTTTT
.,TRBJ2-1,few,TRBV5-4,CASSYEISYNEQFF,TGTGCCAGCAGCTATGAGATCTCCTACAATGAGCAGTTCTTC
.,TRBJ2-7,.,TRBV7-9,CASSLQGAYEQYF,TGTGCCAGCAGCTTACAAGGGGCTTACGAGCAGTACTTC
.,TRBJ1-1,few,TRBV29-1,CSVEQAMNTEAFF,TGCAGCGTTGAACAGGCTATGAACACTGAAGCTTTCTTT
.,TRBJ1-1,.,TRBV11-2,CASSLGVGGQIMNTEAFF,TGTGCCAGCAGCTTAGGGGTGGGCGGGCAGATCATGAACACTGAAGCTTTCTTT
.,TRBJ2-1,.,TRBV11-2,CASSLGRGAEQFF,TGTGCCAGCAGCTTAGGCAGAGGGGCTGAGCAGTTCTTC
TRBD1,TRBJ2-3,few,TRBV24-1,CATSERQGIPDTQYF,TGTGCCACCAGTGAACGACAGGGGATCCCAGATACGCAGTATTTT
.,TRBJ2-2,.,TRBV12-3/TRBV12-4,CASSFAGTGELFF,TGTGCCAGCAGTTTCGCAGGGACCGGGGAGCTGTTTTTT
.,TRBJ2-4,.,TRBV11-2,CASSLEGQILAKNIQYF,TGTGCCAGCAGCTTAGAAGGTCAGATCCTAGCCAAAAACATTCAGTACTTC
.,TRBJ1-2,many,TRBV12-3/TRBV12-4,CASSQTGYGYTF,TGTGCCAGCAGTCAAACAGGATATGGCTACACCTTC
TRBD1,TRBJ2-5,few,TRBV19,CASSPGQGRRETQYF,TGTGCCAGTAGTCCCGGACAGGGAAGGAGAGAGACCCAGTACTTC
.,TRBJ1-2,.,TRBV27,CASSLSWERPNYGYTF,TGTGCCAGCAGTTTATCTTGGGAGAGACCCAACTATGGCTACACCTTC
TRBD2,TRBJ2-7,.,TRBV11-1,CASSLVAGGPQSSYEQYF,TGTGCCAGCAGCTTAGTGGCGGGAGGTCCTCAAAGCTCCTACGAGCAGTACTTC
.,TRBJ2-5,.,TRBV12-3/TRBV12-4,CASSLGGALLETQYF,TGTGCCAGCAGTTTAGGGGGGGCGCTTCTAGAGACCCAGTACTTC
TRBD2,TRBJ2-3,.,TRBV20-1,CSASSGGGTTDTQYF,TGCAGTGCTAGCTCCGGCGGGGGGACCACAGATACGCAGTATTTT
TRBD2,TRBJ2-5,.,TRBV4-1,CASSRERGGVETQYF,TGCGCCAGCAGCCGGGAGCGGGGGGGCGTTGAGACCCAGTACTTC
TRBD2,TRBJ2-1,.,TRBV7-9,CASSLIAGAPNEQFF,TGTGCCAGCAGCTTAATTGCGGGAGCCCCCAATGAGCAGTTCTTC
TRBD1,TRBJ2-6,.,TRBV3-1,CASSRGQDTSGANVLTF,TGTGCCAGCAGCCGCGGACAGGACACCTCTGGGGCCAACGTCCTGACTTTC
TRBD2,TRBJ2-1,few,TRBV3-1,CASSPSGGRYNEQFF,TGTGCCAGCAGCCCTTCGGGGGGGAGGTACAATGAGCAGTTCTTC
.,TRBJ2-5,few,TRBV6-1,CASSTGWETQYF,TGTGCCAGCAGCACAGGATGGGAGACCCAGTACTTC
.,TRBJ2-1,.,TRBV20-1,CSATKGPEQFF,TGCAGTGCCACCAAGGGCCCTGAGCAGTTCTTC
TRBD2,TRBJ2-5,.,TRBV5-1,CASSDTSGRETQYF,TGCGCCAGCAGCGACACTAGCGGTAGGGAGACCCAGTACTTC
TRBD2,TRBJ2-5,few,TRBV5-6,CASSPLATSGRSTQYF,TGTGCCAGCAGCCCCCTCGCGACTAGCGGGAGATCCACCCAGTACTTC
.,TRBJ2-3,few,TRBV5-1,CASSLGHPTETDTQYF,TGCGCCAGCAGCTTAGGACACCCAACGGAGACAGATACGCAGTATTTT
TRBD2,TRBJ2-1,few,TRBV4-2,CASSQGRTGGVSNEQFF,TGTGCCAGCAGCCAAGGTAGAACGGGGGGAGTTTCGAATGAGCAGTTCTTC
.,TRBJ1-5,.,TRBV28,CASSGVGGVSNQPQHF,TGTGCCAGCAGTGGGGTGGGTGGGGTGAGCAATCAGCCCCAGCATTTT
.,TRBJ2-3,few,TRBV5-1,CASREERVYTDTQYF,TGCGCCAGCAGGGAGGAAAGAGTTTACACAGATACGCAGTATTTT
.,TRBJ2-5,few,TRBV18,CASSPVGEETQYF,TGTGCCAGCTCTCCGGTGGGGGAAGAGACCCAGTACTTC
TRBD1,TRBJ1-2,.,TRBV6-4,CASGGPSYGYTF,TGTGCCTCAGGGGGTCCTTCCTATGGCTACACCTTC